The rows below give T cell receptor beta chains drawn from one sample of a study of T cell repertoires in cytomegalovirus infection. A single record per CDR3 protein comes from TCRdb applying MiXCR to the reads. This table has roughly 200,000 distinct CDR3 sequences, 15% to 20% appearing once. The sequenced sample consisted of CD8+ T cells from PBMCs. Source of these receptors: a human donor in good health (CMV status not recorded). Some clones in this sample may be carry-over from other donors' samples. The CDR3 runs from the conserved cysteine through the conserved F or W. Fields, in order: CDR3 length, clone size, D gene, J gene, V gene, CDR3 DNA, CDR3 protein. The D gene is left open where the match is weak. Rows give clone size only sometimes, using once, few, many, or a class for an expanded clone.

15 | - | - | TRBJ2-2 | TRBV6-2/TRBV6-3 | TGTGCCAGCAGTTACTTGGTTGTGAACACCGGGGAGCTGTTTTTT | CASSYLVVNTGELFF
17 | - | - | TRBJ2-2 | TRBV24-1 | TGTGCCACCAGTGATTCGATCCGGGACATCAGGACCGGGGAGCTGTTTTTT | CATSDSIRDIRTGELFF
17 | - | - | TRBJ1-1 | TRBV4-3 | TGCGCCAGCAGCCAACTCGGGCAGGGGATAATGAACACTGAAGCTTTCTTT | CASSQLGQGIMNTEAFF
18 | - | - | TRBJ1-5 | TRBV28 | TGTGCCAGCAGTCCCGACGCCACCTATTCGGGGGCCAATCAGCCCCAGCATTTT | CASSPDATYSGANQPQHF
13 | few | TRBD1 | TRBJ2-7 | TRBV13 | TGTGCCAGCAGCCCTGAGACAGGGCTCGAGCAGTACTTC | CASSPETGLEQYF
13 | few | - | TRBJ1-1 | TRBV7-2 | TGTGCCAGCGGGACGGTTTTAGACACTGAAGCTTTCTTT | CASGTVLDTEAFF
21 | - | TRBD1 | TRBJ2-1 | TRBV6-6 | TGTGCCAGCATCTATTCCCGGTTTTCTAATCAACAGGGGGAAAGGGTCCATGAGCAGTTCTTC | CASIYSRFSNQQGERVHEQFF
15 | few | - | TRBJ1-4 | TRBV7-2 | TGTGCCAGCAGCTTAGTAGGAGGGGGTCCAGAAAAACTGTTTTTT | CASSLVGGGPEKLFF
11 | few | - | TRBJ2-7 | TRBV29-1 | TGCAGCGTGATAATAGGAGCCGAGCAGTACTTC | CSVIIGAEQYF
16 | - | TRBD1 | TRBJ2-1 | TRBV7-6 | TGTGCCAGCAGCTTAGCCGGGACAGGGCGCAGCAATGAGCAGTTCTTC | CASSLAGTGRSNEQFF
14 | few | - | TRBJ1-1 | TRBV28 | TGTGCCAGCAGTCCCACCGGGGCTCTTGATGAAGCTTTCTTT | CASSPTGALDEAFF
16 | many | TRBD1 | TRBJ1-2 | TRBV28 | TGTGCCAGCAGTCATCCCCGGGACAGGGGGCTCTATGGCTACACCTTC | CASSHPRDRGLYGYTF
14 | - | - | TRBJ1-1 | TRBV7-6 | TGTGCCAGCAGCTTATCGGGGGATTTGACTGAAGCTTTCTTT | CASSLSGDLTEAFF
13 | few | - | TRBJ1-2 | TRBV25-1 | TGTGCCAGCAGTGGCGACAAAAACTATGGCTACACCTTC | CASSGDKNYGYTF
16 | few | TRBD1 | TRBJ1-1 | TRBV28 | TGTGCCAGCAGTCGACCCGGGACAGGGTTTTACACTGAAGCTTTCTTT | CASSRPGTGFYTEAFF
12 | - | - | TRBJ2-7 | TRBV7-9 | TGTGCCAGCAGCCACCTGGCCTACGAGCAGTACTTC | CASSHLAYEQYF
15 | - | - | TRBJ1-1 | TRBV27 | TGTGCCAGCAGTTTATGGGGAAGGGCGAACACTGAAGCTTTCTTT | CASSLWGRANTEAFF
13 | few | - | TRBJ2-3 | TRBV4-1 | TGCGCCAGCAGCCGGGATTCGGGAGATACGCAGTATTTT | CASSRDSGDTQYF
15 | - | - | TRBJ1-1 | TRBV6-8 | TGTGCCAGCAGTTCGCTGACAGGCTTTGACACTGAAGCTTTCTTT | CASSSLTGFDTEAFF
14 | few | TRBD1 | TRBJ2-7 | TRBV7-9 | TGTGCCAGCAGCTTGACAGGGGTCTACAACGAGCAGTACTTC | CASSLTGVYNEQYF
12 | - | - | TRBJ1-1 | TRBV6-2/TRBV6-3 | TGTGCCAGCAGTTGGACAGTCACTGAAGCTTTCTTT | CASSWTVTEAFF
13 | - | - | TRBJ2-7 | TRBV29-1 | TGCAGCGTTGAACGGGACAACTCCTACGAGCAGTACTTC | CSVERDNSYEQYF
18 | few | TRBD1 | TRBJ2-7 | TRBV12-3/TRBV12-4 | TGTGCCAGCAGCCCGAACCTTCCGGGACAGATACTCACCTACGAGCAGTACTTC | CASSPNLPGQILTYEQYF
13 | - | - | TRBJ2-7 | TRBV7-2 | TGTGCCAGCAGACCGACTCCGGGGGTTGAGCAGTACTTC | CASRPTPGVEQYF
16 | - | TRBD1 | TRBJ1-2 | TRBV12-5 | TGTGCTAGTGGTCCCGAACGGGACAGGGCTAACTATGGCTACACCTTC | CASGPERDRANYGYTF
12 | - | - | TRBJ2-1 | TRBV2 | TGTGCCAGCGTTGGCCAGCTCAATGAGCAGTTCTTC | CASVGQLNEQFF
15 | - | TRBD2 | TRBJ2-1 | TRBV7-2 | TGTGCCAGCAGCCCGTCCCCGGGACTACACAATGAGCAGTTCTTC | CASSPSPGLHNEQFF
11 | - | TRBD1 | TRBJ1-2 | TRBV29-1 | TGCAGCGCCGAAGACAGGGACGGCTACACCTTC | CSAEDRDGYTF
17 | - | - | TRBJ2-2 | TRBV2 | TGTGCCAGCAGTGAGGGACACTTGCTGACGAACACCGGGGAGCTGTTTTTT | CASSEGHLLTNTGELFF
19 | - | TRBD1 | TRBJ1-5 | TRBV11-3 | TGTGCCAGCAGCTTATCAGAGACACAGGGGAGAAAAAGAAATCAGCCCCAGCATTTT | CASSLSETQGRKRNQPQHF
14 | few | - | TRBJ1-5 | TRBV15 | TGTGCCACCAGCAGAGCGGGTAGCAATCAGCCCCAGCATTTT | CATSRAGSNQPQHF
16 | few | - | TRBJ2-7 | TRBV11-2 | TGTGCCAGCAGCCCAGGGCCGGGACCCGGGAGCTACGAGCAGTACTTC | CASSPGPGPGSYEQYF
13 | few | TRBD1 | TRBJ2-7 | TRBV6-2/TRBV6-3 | TGTGCCAGCAGTTGGACAGGGGCCTACGAGCAGTACTTC | CASSWTGAYEQYF
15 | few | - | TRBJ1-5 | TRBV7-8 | TGTGCCAGCAGCTTAGTGGGTTCGGGCAATCAGCCCCAGCATTTT | CASSLVGSGNQPQHF
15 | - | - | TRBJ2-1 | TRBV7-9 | TGTGCCAGCACCAACCCGGGACCAACCTACAATGAGCAGTTCTTC | CASTNPGPTYNEQFF
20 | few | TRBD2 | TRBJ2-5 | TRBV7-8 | TGTGCCAGCAGCCTCGAGGGACTAGCGGGGGGGCCCATTAGTCAAGAGACCCAGTACTTC | CASSLEGLAGGPISQETQYF
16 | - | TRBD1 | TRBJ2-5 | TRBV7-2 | TGTGCCAGCAGCTTAGCCGACAGGGCCCGTCAAGAGACCCAGTACTTC | CASSLADRARQETQYF
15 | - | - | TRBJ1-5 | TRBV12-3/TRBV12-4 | TGTGCCAGCAGTACCAACAGCGATAGCAATCAGCCCCAGCATTTT | CASSTNSDSNQPQHF
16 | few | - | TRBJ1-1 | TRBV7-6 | TGTGCCAGCAGCTTAGCGGGTCCAGGGGCGTACACTGAAGCTTTCTTT | CASSLAGPGAYTEAFF
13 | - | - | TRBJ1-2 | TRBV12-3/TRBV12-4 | TGTGCCAGCCGAGGACAGTCGACCTATGGCTACACCTTC | CASRGQSTYGYTF
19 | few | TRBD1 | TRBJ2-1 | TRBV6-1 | TGTGCCAGCAGTGAAGCCGCCGCGCTGACAGGGGGCTTCCCCGACGAGCAGTTCTTC | CASSEAAALTGGFPDEQFF
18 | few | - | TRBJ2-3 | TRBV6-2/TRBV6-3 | TGTGCCAGCAGTTCCGCCCTCCAACCAACCTTAAGCACAGATACGCAGTATTTT | CASSSALQPTLSTDTQYF
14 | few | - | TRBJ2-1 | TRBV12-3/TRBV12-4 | TGTGCCAGCAACCCCCGAGGGCCATACAATGAGCAGTTCTTC | CASNPRGPYNEQFF
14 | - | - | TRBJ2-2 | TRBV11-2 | TGTGCCAGCAGCTTAGAGCCCACGTTCGGGGAGCTGTTTTTT | CASSLEPTFGELFF
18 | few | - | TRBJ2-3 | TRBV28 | TGTGCCAGCAGTTTACGAGGCGGAGCACCTACTAGCACAGATACGCAGTATTTT | CASSLRGGAPTSTDTQYF
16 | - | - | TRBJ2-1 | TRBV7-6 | TGTGCCAGCAGCCGTGGTAGAGGTTCGGGGGCCAATGAGCAGTTCTTC | CASSRGRGSGANEQFF
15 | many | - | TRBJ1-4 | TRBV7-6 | TGTGCCAGCAGCTGGGGACAATCAACTAATGAAAAACTGTTTTTT | CASSWGQSTNEKLFF
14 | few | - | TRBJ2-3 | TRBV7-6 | TGTGCCAGCAGCCAAAAGGGACTTCAAGATACGCAGTATTTT | CASSQKGLQDTQYF
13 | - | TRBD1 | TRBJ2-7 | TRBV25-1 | TGTGCCAGCAGCGTGGGACAGGGTAACGAGCAGTACTTC | CASSVGQGNEQYF
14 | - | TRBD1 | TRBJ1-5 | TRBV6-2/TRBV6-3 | TGTGCCAGCAGTTACTCGACAGGGGGGGACGCCCAGCATTTT | CASSYSTGGDAQHF
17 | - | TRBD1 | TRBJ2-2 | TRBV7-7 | TGTGCCAGCAGCTTAAACCCTTGGACAGGGCAGACCGGGGAGCTGTTTTTT | CASSLNPWTGQTGELFF
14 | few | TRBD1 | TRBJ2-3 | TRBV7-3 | TGTGCCAGCAGCTTCGCCAGGGGGACAGATACGCAGTATTTT | CASSFARGTDTQYF
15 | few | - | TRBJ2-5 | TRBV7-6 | TGTGCCAGCAGCGAAAAGATAGCCCCGGAAGAGACCCAGTACTTC | CASSEKIAPEETQYF
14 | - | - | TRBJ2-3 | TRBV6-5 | TGTGCCAGCAGTTACCCAAACTTAGGGGATACGCAGTATTTT | CASSYPNLGDTQYF
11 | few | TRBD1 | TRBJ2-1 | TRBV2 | TGTGCCAGCAGGACAGGGGACGAGCAGTTCTTC | CASRTGDEQFF
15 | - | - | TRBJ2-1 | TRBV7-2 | TGTGCCAGCAGCTTTGCGGGCTGGGACACGAATGAGCAGTTCTTC | CASSFAGWDTNEQFF
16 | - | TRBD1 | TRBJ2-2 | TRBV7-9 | TGTGCCAGCAGCTTACTCGGACAGGGGGGCACCGGGGAGCTGTTTTTT | CASSLLGQGGTGELFF
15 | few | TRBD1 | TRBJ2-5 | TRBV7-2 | TGTGCCAGCAGCCCATGGGACAGGGCCCAAGAGACCCAGTACTTC | CASSPWDRAQETQYF
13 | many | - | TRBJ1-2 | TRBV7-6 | TGTGCCAGCAGCTTAATGGGGGAGCAGGGCTACACCTTC | CASSLMGEQGYTF
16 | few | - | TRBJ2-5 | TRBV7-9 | TGTGCCAGCAGCCCCGAGGACAGAGCTTGGCTCGGGACCCAGTACTTC | CASSPEDRAWLGTQYF